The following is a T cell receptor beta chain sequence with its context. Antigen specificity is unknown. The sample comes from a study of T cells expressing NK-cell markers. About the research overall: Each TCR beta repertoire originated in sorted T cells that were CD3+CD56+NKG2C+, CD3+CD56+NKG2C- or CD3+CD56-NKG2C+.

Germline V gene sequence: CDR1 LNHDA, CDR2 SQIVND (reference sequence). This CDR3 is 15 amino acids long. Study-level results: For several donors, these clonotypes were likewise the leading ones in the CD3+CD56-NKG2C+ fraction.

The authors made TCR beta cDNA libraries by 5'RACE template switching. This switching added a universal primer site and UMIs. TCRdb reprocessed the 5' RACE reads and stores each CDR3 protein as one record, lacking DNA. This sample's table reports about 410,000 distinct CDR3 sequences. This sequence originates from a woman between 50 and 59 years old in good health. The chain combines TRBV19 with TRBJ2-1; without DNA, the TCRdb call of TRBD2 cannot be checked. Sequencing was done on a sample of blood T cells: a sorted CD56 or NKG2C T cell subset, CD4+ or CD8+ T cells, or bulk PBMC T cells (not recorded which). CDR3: CASSMGAGVNNEQFF.